The 17 T cell receptor beta chains given below trace back to one sample, sequenced in a study of OX40 agonist ivuxolimab in advanced cancers. TCRdb's table, derived via immunoSEQ multiplex PCR, lists solely in-frame clones and lacks some. Of over 80,000 clones in the sample, approximately 91% were seen once. The sequencing used CD4+ or CD8+ T cells sorted from blood, collected in a trial of the OX40 agonist ivuxolimab. All receptors derive from an adult with an advanced solid tumor such as melanoma, head and neck, liver or kidney cancer.

V usage is TRBV7-2 and J usage is TRBJ2-2, with D possibly matching TRBD2 (6 bases). The CDR3 extends over 17 amino acids. Germline V gene data show CDR1 as SGHTA and CDR2 as FQGNSA. The ends were cut back, 2 bases at V and 0 bases at J, with 13 bases in the middle. The CDR3: CASSLRASAANTGELFF. CDR3 nucleotides: TGTGCCAGCAGCTTAAGGGCTAGCGCCGCGAACACCGGGGAGCTGTTTTTT.

The chain combines TRBV29-1 with TRBJ2-1; TRBD2 matches 7 bases. Germline trimming cut 8 bases from V and 8 bases from J; bases unmatched to any gene: 12. This CDR3 spans 13 amino acids. The V gene's germline CDR1 is SQVTM and CDR2 ANQGSEA. In DNA form, the CDR3 reads TGCAGCACTCTAATTTCTAGCGGCGATGAGCAGTTCTTC. This encodes CSTLISSGDEQFF.

V usage is TRBV28 and J usage is TRBJ2-2; D could derive from TRBD1 or TRBD2 (5 bases each). Between the trimmed V and J ends, which lost 0 bases and 6 bases, there was a span of 11 bases. The CDR3 contains 15 residues. Per the germline V gene, CDR1 is MDHEN and CDR2 is SYDVKM. The CDR3 protein is CASSLWVQGAGELFF. As DNA, the CDR3 is TGTGCCAGCAGTTTATGGGTCCAGGGAGCCGGGGAGCTGTTTTTT.

V gene TRBV28 combines with J gene TRBJ2-2; no clear D gene. Germline CDR1 MDHEN, CDR2 SYDVKM. V was pared by 11 bases and J by 4 bases, with 11 bases between. The CDR3 contains 12 residues. CDR3 in amino acids: CAHNTPTGELFF. DNA for the CDR3: TGTGCCCACAACACTCCCACCGGGGAGCTGTTTTTT.

The chain's CDR3 is CAWSGGRTTGDTEAFF. In DNA, the CDR3 is TGTGCCTGGAGTGGTGGGCGAACTACCGGGGACACTGAAGCTTTCTTT. The chain links TRBV30 to TRBJ1-1; D gene ambiguous. Trimming left V 1 base short and J 3 bases short, with 18 bases between. This CDR3 is 16 amino acids long. Germline-derived CDR1 and CDR2 are GTSNPN and SVGIG (reference sequence).

The V gene is TRBV18, the J gene TRBJ2-3, with D perhaps matching TRBD1 (6 bases). Per the germline V gene, CDR1 is KGHSH and CDR2 is LQKENI. Trimming removed 1 base at V and 0 bases at J, with 11 bases between. This CDR3 contains 16 residues. The CDR3 sequence is CASSPLGQTSTDTQYF. DNA for the CDR3: TGTGCCAGCTCACCACTAGGACAGACTAGCACAGATACGCAGTATTTT.

DNA of the CDR3: TGTGCAAGTCGCTTAAGTCCTTTAGGGACAGTAGAGACCTACGAGCAGTACTTC. Residues: CASRLSPLGTVETYEQYF. The chain combines TRBV12-2 with TRBJ2-7; TRBD1 is the table's D call, not checked against the DNA. TRBV12-2 is annotated as a pseudogene. This CDR3 has 18 residues.

The chain combines TRBV19 with TRBJ1-5; a possible D gene is TRBD1 (6 bases). The CDR3 length is 16 residues. Germline lookup yields CDR1 LNHDA and CDR2 SQIVND (reference sequence). The V and J ends lost 7 bases and 3 bases respectively, with 19 bases between them. CDR3 loop: CASTPNGAGVNQPQHF. In DNA, the CDR3 is TGTGCCAGTACCCCCAACGGGGCAGGGGTCAATCAGCCCCAGCATTTT. Filled out from reference TRBV19 and TRBJ1-5, the complete variable domain reads DGGITQSPKYLFRKEGQNVTLSCEQNLNHDAMYWYRQDPGQGLRLIYYSQIVNDFQKGDIAEGYSVSREKKESFPLTVTSAQKNPTAFYLCASTPNGAGVNQPQHFGDGTRLSIL.

The rearrangement joins TRBV7-2 to TRBJ2-3, with TRBD2 identical over 12 bases. The CDR3 contains 14 residues. In germline, CDR1 is SGHTA, CDR2 FQGNSA. V shed 5 bases and J 8 bases; nucleotides not matched to a gene: 5. CDR3 in amino acids: CASSPTSGSVTQYF. CDR3 sequence (DNA): TGTGCCAGCAGCCCGACTAGCGGGAGTGTTACGCAGTATTTT.

The V and J genes are TRBV4-2 and TRBJ1-3, with D tentatively TRBD1 (5 bases). Germline V lookup: CDR1 LGHNA, CDR2 YNFKEQ. The V end lost 3 bases, the J end lost 3 bases, and 18 bases lay between the germline ends. This CDR3 contains 17 residues. CDR3 bases: TGTGCCAGCAGCCACCTCAGGCGGGACCCTTATGGAAACACCATATATTTT. This gives the protein CASSHLRRDPYGNTIYF.

This chain uses TRBV2 with TRBJ2-1; 8 nucleotides align to TRBD2. The V gene's germline CDR1 is SNHLY and CDR2 FYNNEI. The CDR3 sequence is 16 residues long. Trimming took 4 bases from V and 3 from J; bases not matched to a gene: 8. The CDR3 DNA follows: TGTGCCAGCAGTGCTATAGCGGGACTAAACTACAATGAGCAGTTCTTC. Translating gives CASSAIAGLNYNEQFF.

V and J are TRBV11-2 and TRBJ2-2, with 8 bases that match TRBD1. The germline V gene has CDR1 SGHAT and CDR2 FQNNGV. This CDR3 is 13 amino acids long. Trimming at V came to 5 bases and at J to 7 bases, leaving 3 bases not matched to a gene. CDR3 nucleotides: TGTGCCAGCAGCCAGGACAGGGTCGGGGAGCTGTTTTTT. Translated: CASSQDRVGELFF.

CDR3 sequence: CASTLGGTSGSFEQFF. CDR3 in DNA: TGTGCCAGCACCCTGGGCGGGACTAGCGGGAGTTTTGAGCAGTTCTTC. The chain is built from TRBV5-4 and TRBJ2-1; 14 bases are a match to TRBD2. V lost 6 bases, J lost 9 bases, and 11 bases stayed unmatched. The CDR3 is 16 residues long. The germline CDR1 and CDR2 sequences are SGHNT and YYREEE (reference sequence).

The genes are TRBV10-2 and TRBJ2-2; a possible D gene is TRBD2 (5 bases). Germline lookup yields CDR1 WSHSY and CDR2 SAAADI. Trimming cost V 4 bases and J 0 bases, with 6 bases left between them. There are 14 residues in the CDR3. The CDR3 region is CASSADSNTGELFF. The DNA for the CDR3 is TGCGCCAGCAGTGCGGACTCGAACACCGGGGAGCTGTTTTTT.

On this clone itself: Because the CDR3 is missing its conserved closing phenylalanine or tryptophan, this is likely a read error. The limits of the CDR3 on the DNA are not certain, so only TCRdb's listed CDR3 is given. This chain connects TRBV28 to TRBJ1-1. The CDR3 spans 13 residues, counting both ends. Germline loops: CDR1 MDHEN, CDR2 SYDVKM. CDR3 sequence reads: CASRTVGGEFSEY.

The V call is TRBV28, the J call TRBJ1-4, with 10 bases matching TRBD1. J was trimmed by 5 bases and V by 8 bases; bases with no gene match: 14. This CDR3 spans 17 amino acids. Germline CDR1 is MDHEN and CDR2 is SYDVKM. CDR3 loop: CASSGQGDPRGNEKLFF. The DNA of the CDR3 is TGTGCCAGCTCAGGACAGGGGGATCCGCGAGGGAATGAAAAACTGTTTTTT.

The chain uses TRBV28 and TRBJ2-1, with TRBD2 matching over 13 bases. The germline V gene encodes CDR1 MDHEN and CDR2 SYDVKM. The CDR3 totals 15 residues. V trimming: 10 bases; J trimming: 9 bases; junction bases outside the gene matches: 12. This chain's CDR3 is CATRTSGRALGEQFF. CDR3 DNA sequence: TGTGCCACCAGAACTAGCGGGAGGGCCTTGGGTGAGCAGTTCTTC. Combining the CDR3 with reference TRBV28 and TRBJ2-1 gives the whole variable domain DVKVTQSSRYLVKRTGEKVFLECVQDMDHENMFWYRQDPGLGLRLIYFSYDVKMKEKGDIPEGYSVSREKKERFSLILESASTNQTSMYLCATRTSGRALGEQFFGPGTRLTVL.